These T cell receptor beta chains were read from a single sample in a study of blood T cells in healthy people across ages. TCRdb re-analysed the 5' RACE reads in MiXCR, keeping a single row per CDR3 protein. The sample lists approximately 800,000 distinct CDR3 sequences, approximately 24% occurring once. These data also formed part of another study, on T cells of mothers and their children.

The material sequenced was blood. These receptors all come from a boy aged 10-17 years in good health. Both conserved end residues are part of each CDR3. D genes are given only for firm matches. Not every row has a clone size; where given, it reads once, few, many or a size class.

j_call | d_call | cdr3_length | clone_size | v_call | cdr3_nt | cdr3_aa
TRBJ1-1 | NA | 12 | few | TRBV28 | TGTGCCAGCAGCAATCCGGGATTTGAAGCTTTCTTT | CASSNPGFEAFF
TRBJ2-1 | NA | 13 | NA | TRBV12-3/TRBV12-4 | TGTGCCAGCAGAAAAGACTACTACAATGAGCAGTTCTTC | CASRKDYYNEQFF
TRBJ1-2 | TRBD1 | 13 | NA | TRBV12-3/TRBV12-4 | TGTGCCAGCACCGCAACAGGGGGCTATGGCTACACCTTC | CASTATGGYGYTF
TRBJ2-7 | NA | 13 | NA | TRBV12-3/TRBV12-4 | TGTGCCAGCAGTTTAATCGGGTCCTACGAGCAGTACTTC | CASSLIGSYEQYF
TRBJ2-3 | NA | 15 | NA | TRBV5-1 | TGCGCCAGCAGCTTCGGGAAGAGAGACACAGATACGCAGTATTTT | CASSFGKRDTDTQYF
TRBJ2-5 | TRBD2 | 14 | NA | TRBV20-1 | TGCAGTGCTTTGAGGAGCGGGGGGGCGGAGACCCAGTACTTC | CSALRSGGAETQYF
TRBJ2-1 | NA | 15 | NA | TRBV4-1 | TGCGCCAGCAGCCAAGGGCAGGAGACCTACAATGAGCAGTTCTTC | CASSQGQETYNEQFF
TRBJ1-2 | NA | 13 | few | TRBV2 | TGTGCCAGCGCAGTGGAGGGGAATGATGGCTACACCTTC | CASAVEGNDGYTF
TRBJ1-2 | TRBD1 | 13 | NA | TRBV28 | TGTGCCAGCAGCCGGGACAGGAGGCATGGCTACACCTTC | CASSRDRRHGYTF
TRBJ1-2 | NA | 16 | NA | TRBV15 | TGTGCCACCAGCAGGTCCTCCTGGGAGTCCCCGGTCGGCTACACCTTC | CATSRSSWESPVGYTF
TRBJ2-5 | NA | 13 | NA | TRBV12-3/TRBV12-4 | TGTGCCAGCAGCCCCGACCACCGAGAGACCCAGTACTTC | CASSPDHRETQYF
TRBJ1-6 | NA | 15 | NA | TRBV28 | TGTGCCAGCACTTTAGGGGCCAAAGGTCATACACCCCTCCACTTT | CASTLGAKGHTPLHF
TRBJ1-1 | NA | 11 | NA | TRBV7-6 | TGTGCCAGCAGTTCAAAGACTGAAGCTTTCTTT | CASSSKTEAFF
TRBJ2-1 | TRBD2 | 17 | NA | TRBV15 | TGTGCCACCAGCAGAGAAGGTGAACCGGGGGGCTACAATGAGCAGTTCTTC | CATSREGEPGGYNEQFF
TRBJ2-2 | NA | 12 | few | TRBV6-6 | TGTGCCAGCAGTTGGGGGGCCGGGGAGCTGTTTTTT | CASSWGAGELFF
TRBJ2-1 | TRBD1 | 15 | NA | TRBV7-9 | TGTGCCAGCAGCTTAATACAGGGGGTATCATATGAGCAGTTCTTC | CASSLIQGVSYEQFF
TRBJ1-1 | NA | 11 | NA | TRBV28 | TGTGCCAGCAGACGGACGGGTGAAGCTTTCTTT | CASRRTGEAFF
TRBJ2-3 | TRBD2 | 16 | NA | TRBV28 | TGTGCCAGCAGTTTACCAGCGGGGGGTGGGACAGATACGCAGTATTTT | CASSLPAGGGTDTQYF
TRBJ2-3 | TRBD1 | 13 | NA | TRBV29-1 | TGCAGCGTTGGCAGGGGGCAAACAGATACGCAGTATTTT | CSVGRGQTDTQYF